The 20 T cell receptor beta chains reported below all come from one sample, sequenced in a study of blood T cell repertoires in COVID-19. The table came from immunoSEQ multiplex PCR; TCRdb's copy has only in-frame clones and leaves some out. Of about 280,000 clones detected, over 75% appear once; the ten largest clones hold 5.1%. The sequenced sample was peripheral blood. The receptors shown here come from a man aged 50-60 years with active or convalescent COVID-19.

This chain links TRBV4-2 with TRBJ2-3, with 7 bases fitting TRBD2. The CDR3 length is 15 residues. J gave up 4 bases and V 0 bases, and 4 bases lay outside the gene matches. Germline CDR1 reads LGHNA; CDR2 reads YNFKEQ. CDR3 residues: CASSQESTSADTQYF. CDR3 nucleotides: TGTGCCAGCAGCCAAGAAAGCACTAGCGCAGATACGCAGTATTTT.

The chain recombines TRBV5-6 with TRBJ1-2; D is undetermined. CDR1 and CDR2 from the germline V gene are SGHDT and YYEEEE. This CDR3 has 14 residues. With 0 bases removed from V and 3 bases from J, the gap between germline ends came to 9 bases. CDR3 bases: TGTGCCAGCAGCTTGGACAGATCCCACTATGGCTACACCTTC. Translating gives CASSLDRSHYGYTF.

Worth noting for this clone: The same CDR3 arises from other DNA sequences in this sample as well. The chain recombines TRBV5-4 with TRBJ2-1, with 12 positions matching TRBD2. V dropped 3 bases and J dropped 3; count of bases not matched to a gene: 1. Germline lookup yields CDR1 SGHNT and CDR2 YYREEE (reference sequence). This CDR3 comprises 15 residues. CDR3 bases: TGTGCCAGCAGCTCGGGACTAGCGGGCTACAATGAGCAGTTCTTC. Amino acid sequence: CASSSGLAGYNEQFF.

Comment on this clone: The same CDR3 is also encoded by other DNA sequences in this sample. The rearrangement links TRBV6-5 to TRBJ2-7, with 8 bases that match TRBD2. Germline CDR1 reads MNHEY; CDR2 reads SVGAGI. The V and J ends lost 5 bases and 0 bases, in that order; junction bases with no gene match: 3. The CDR3 consists of 14 residues. The chain's CDR3 is CASSPTSGSYEQYF. CDR3 bases: TGTGCCAGCAGTCCCACTAGCGGCTCCTACGAGCAGTACTTC.

The CDR3 here is CAIHDQDRGRKATF. The CDR3 DNA sequence: TGTGCCATCCACGATCAGGACAGGGGGCGAAAGGCCACCTTC. The rearrangement joins TRBV28 to TRBJ1-2; 11 nucleotides line up with TRBD1. Germline loops: CDR1 MDHEN, CDR2 SYDVKM. The junction had 17 bases not matched to a gene; V was cut back by 10 bases and J by 13 bases. This CDR3 has 14 residues.

CDR3 sequence reads: CASSPDPWGEEQYF. Written as DNA, the CDR3 is TGTGCCAGCAGTCCGGACCCCTGGGGAGAAGAGCAGTACTTC. The V call is TRBV28, the J call TRBJ2-7; maybe TRBD2 (5 bases). The CDR3 spans 14 residues. The germline V gene encodes CDR1 MDHEN and CDR2 SYDVKM. With 5 bases removed from V and 7 bases from J, the gap between germline ends came to 18 bases.

This clone was observed once. The chain's CDR3 is CASSFTTGEQETQYF. The CDR3 DNA reads TGTGCCAGCAGCTTCACAACAGGAGAACAAGAGACCCAGTACTTC. V gene TRBV7-8 combines with J gene TRBJ2-5; D possibly corresponds to TRBD1 (5 bases). Germline CDR1 is SGHVS and CDR2 is FQNEAQ. This CDR3 comprises 15 residues. The germline V and J ends were trimmed by 3 bases and 2 bases, with 13 bases remaining between them.

The V gene is TRBV4-2, the J gene TRBJ2-4; D is ambiguous. CDR3 length equals 13 residues. The V gene lost 5 bases and the J gene lost 3 bases, with 8 bases spanning the gap. Germline CDR1 reads LGHNA; CDR2 reads YNFKEQ. DNA of the CDR3: TGTGCCAGCAGCTATGAGGACAAAAACATTCAGTACTTC. Encoded protein: CASSYEDKNIQYF.

This rearrangement joins TRBV19 to TRBJ1-2; D gene ambiguous. The CDR3 consists of 15 residues. Germline-derived CDR1 and CDR2 are LNHDA and SQIVND (reference sequence). The ends were cut back, 4 bases at V and 1 base at J, with 13 bases in the middle. The CDR3 spells CASSNMAPVNYGYTF. The CDR3 DNA is TGTGCCAGTAGTAATATGGCCCCCGTTAACTATGGCTACACCTTC.

The genes are TRBV28 and TRBJ1-2, with D unresolved. The V gene's germline CDR1 is MDHEN and CDR2 SYDVKM. The V end was cut by 3 bases, the J end by 3 bases, with 8 bases between. This CDR3 contains 13 residues. CDR3 nucleotide sequence: TGTGCCAGCAGTTTGGCACAGTACTATGGCTACACCTTC. Translation: CASSLAQYYGYTF.

The V and J genes are TRBV9 and TRBJ2-2; 8 nucleotides line up with TRBD1. CDR1 and CDR2 (germline): SGDLS, YYNGEE. V lost 3 bases and J lost 1; bases outside the gene matches: 5. This CDR3 spans 16 amino acids. CDR3 coding DNA: TGTGCCAGCAGCGGCATCGGGACAGGGAACACCGGGGAGCTGTTTTTT. Its translation: CASSGIGTGNTGELFF.

The CDR3 nucleotides read TGTGCCAGCAGCCGTGACGCGGGCTACGAGCAGTTCTTC. It codes for CASSRDAGYEQFF. The chain has TRBV3-1 (or the pseudogene TRBV3-2) and TRBJ2-1; perhaps TRBD2 as D (5 bases). The CDR3 is made up of 13 amino acids. With 4 bases removed from V and 10 bases from J, the gap between germline ends came to 14 bases. The germline V gene has CDR1 LGHDT and CDR2 YNNKEL (reference sequence).

In this sample, this clone turned up a few times. The V gene is TRBV28, the J gene TRBJ2-2, with a tentative D call TRBD1 (6 bases). Between the trimmed V and J ends, which lost 8 bases and 6 bases, there was a span of 10 bases. Germline V gene sequence: CDR1 MDHEN, CDR2 SYDVKM. The CDR3 totals 12 residues. Written as DNA, the CDR3 is TGTGCCAGCGGACAGCTGTCCGGGGAGCTGTTTTTT. It is translated as CASGQLSGELFF.

The chain links TRBV28 to TRBJ2-1; 10 bases agree with TRBD2. The CDR3 is 18 residues long. The V gene's germline CDR1 is MDHEN and CDR2 SYDVKM. Unmatched junction bases numbered 17, after V lost 3 bases and J lost 9 bases. DNA for the CDR3: TGTGCCAGCAGTTTTCAGGGCAGGACGCCAGCGGGAGGGGGTGAGCAGTTCTTC. This encodes CASSFQGRTPAGGGEQFF. Variable domain in full (rest from reference TRBV28 and TRBJ2-1): DVKVTQSSRYLVKRTGEKVFLECVQDMDHENMFWYRQDPGLGLRLIYFSYDVKMKEKGDIPEGYSVSREKKERFSLILESASTNQTSMYLCASSFQGRTPAGGGEQFFGPGTRLTVL.

The chain links TRBV6-5 to TRBJ1-1; D gene uncertain. V gave up 5 bases and J gave up 5 bases, with 18 bases separating them. Germline lookup yields CDR1 MNHEY and CDR2 SVGAGI. The CDR3 is made up of 15 amino acids. The CDR3 loop reads CASSNPNLGQTEAFF. The CDR3 coding sequence is TGTGCCAGCAGTAACCCTAATCTCGGTCAAACTGAAGCTTTCTTT.

The V gene is TRBV5-4, the J gene TRBJ2-1; the D gene is possibly TRBD2 (7 bases). Deletions cut 0 bases from V and 5 bases from J, with 15 bases between. Germline V gene data show CDR1 as SGHNT and CDR2 as YYREEE (reference sequence). The CDR3 contains 16 residues. In DNA, the CDR3 is TGTGCCAGCAGCTTGGTGGGGAGGGGGGCGAACAATGAGCAGTTCTTC. It translates to CASSLVGRGANNEQFF.

The chain uses TRBV28 and TRBJ1-3; TRBD1 aligns across 8 bases. With 7 bases clipped from V and 8 bases from J, the junction kept 22 bases outside the gene matches. Germline V gene sequence: CDR1 MDHEN, CDR2 SYDVKM. This CDR3 region has 18 residues. CDR3: CASTPDRVYPYDGDTIYF. Here the CDR3 DNA reads TGTGCCAGCACCCCGGACAGGGTCTACCCGTATGATGGTGACACCATATATTTT.

The CDR3 loop reads CASSQKQRQFNEQFF. CDR3 coding DNA: TGTGCCAGCAGCCAAAAGCAGCGGCAGTTTAATGAGCAGTTCTTC. V gene TRBV14 combines with J gene TRBJ2-1; tentative D call: TRBD2 (5 bases). Per the germline V gene, CDR1 is SGHDN and CDR2 is FVKESK. The V gene lost 2 bases and the J gene lost 7 bases, with 15 bases spanning the gap. The CDR3 sequence is 15 residues long.

This clone turned up a few times. The CDR3 protein is CASNRGLAGGNIQYF. In DNA, the CDR3 is TGTGCCAGTAACAGGGGGCTAGCGGGAGGAAACATTCAGTACTTC. The genes are TRBV19 and TRBJ2-4, with 11 bases aligning to TRBD2. J lost 6 bases, V lost 7 bases, and 8 bases had no gene match. The CDR3 contains 15 residues. Looked up from germline, CDR1 is LNHDA and CDR2 is SQIVND (reference sequence).

The sample holds one count of this clone. The chain uses TRBV5-1 and TRBJ1-5; TRBD1 matches 9 bases. The CDR3 length is 16 residues. The V segment lost 4 bases and the J segment 2 bases; nucleotides outside the gene matches: 7. The germline gives CDR1 SGHRS, CDR2 YFSETQ. The chain's CDR3 is CASSPGTGTGNQPQHF. The DNA for the CDR3 is TGCGCCAGCAGCCCCGGGACAGGGACGGGCAATCAGCCCCAGCATTTT.